Following are 30 T cell receptor beta chains from one sample sequenced in a study of blood T cell repertoires in COVID-19. Profiling relied on immunoSEQ multiplex PCR, and the TCRdb table lists in-frame clones only, not all of them. The table includes about 280,000 clones, over 75% detected once. Sequenced input: peripheral blood. These receptors all come from a human donor in a cohort sampled during active COVID-19.

CDR3: CASSGGGASNEQYF. The CDR3 DNA reads TGCGCCAGCAGCGGGGGGGGTGCGAGCAACGAGCAGTACTTC. J is TRBJ2-7 and V is TRBV5-1, with 7 bases that match TRBD2. The J segment lost 5 bases and the V segment lost 4 bases, leaving 9 bases of the junction unmatched. From germline, CDR1 is SGHRS and CDR2 YFSETQ. There are 14 residues in the CDR3.

The CDR3 DNA reads TGTGCTAGTGGCCTCAGAAAGGGGGGGTACACTGAAGCTTTCTTT. It translates to CASGLRKGGYTEAFF. This chain links TRBV12-5 with TRBJ1-1; possibly TRBD1 for D (6 bases). Germline V lookup: CDR1 LGHNT, CDR2 FRNRAP. Trimming stripped 6 bases from V and 3 bases from J, with 17 bases between. The CDR3 is 15 amino acids.

V is TRBV2 and J is TRBJ2-7; 10 bases align to TRBD1. Losses at the gene ends were 6 bases for V and 0 bases for J; bases not matched to a gene: 2. Germline V gene sequence: CDR1 SNHLY, CDR2 FYNNEI. The CDR3 runs 14 residues. The chain's CDR3 is CASRDRGSSYEQYF. In DNA form, the CDR3 reads TGTGCCAGCAGGGACAGGGGGAGCTCCTACGAGCAGTACTTC. The complete variable domain, with remaining parts taken from reference TRBV2 and TRBJ2-7, reads EPEVTQTPSHQVTQMGQEVILRCVPISNHLYFYWYRQILGQKVEFLVSFYNNEISEKSEIFDDQFSVERPDGSNFTLKIRSTKLEDSAMYFCASRDRGSSYEQYFGPGTRLTVT.

The chain uses TRBV6-6 and TRBJ1-2, with D perhaps matching TRBD1 (6 bases). V was pared by 4 bases and J by 8 bases, with 20 bases between. Looked up from germline, CDR1 is MNHNY and CDR2 is SVGAGI (reference sequence). This CDR3 contains 15 residues. Written as DNA, the CDR3 is TGTGCCAGCAGTTCCCGCGGGGGCAGGGGAGAAGGCTACACCTTC. Its protein product is CASSSRGGRGEGYTF.

The chain carries TRBV2 and TRBJ2-3; D remains ambiguous. Looked up from germline, CDR1 is SNHLY and CDR2 is FYNNEI. CDR3 length: 11 residues. Trimming took off 10 bases at V and 5 bases at J, with 10 bases between the two ends. The DNA for the CDR3 is TGTGCCACCTCTATTGGAGATACGCAGTATTTT. This translates into CATSIGDTQYF.

The CDR3 loop reads CASSVRVQSYEQYF. The CDR3 DNA follows: TGTGCCAGCAGTGTACGAGTCCAATCCTACGAGCAGTACTTC. This rearrangement joins TRBV28 to TRBJ2-7; D gene uncertain. CDR1 is MDHEN, CDR2 SYDVKM, per germline. Trimming shortened V by 5 bases and J by 1 base, and 12 bases separated the two germline ends. This CDR3 contains 14 residues.

This clone has ten or more counts. This chain uses TRBV5-1 with TRBJ2-2, with a possible D match to TRBD2 (5 bases). The germline V gene encodes CDR1 SGHRS and CDR2 YFSETQ. CDR3 length: 15 residues. Trimming removed 2 bases at V and 4 bases at J, with 12 bases between. The chain's CDR3 is CASSLEGWGTGELFF. In DNA form, the CDR3 reads TGCGCCAGCAGCTTAGAGGGATGGGGCACCGGGGAGCTGTTTTTT.

J is TRBJ2-5 and V is TRBV29-1, with 9 nucleotides matching TRBD2. From germline, CDR1 is SQVTM and CDR2 ANQGSEA. The trim removed 5 bases at V and 4 bases at J, leaving 2 bases unmatched. The CDR3 covers 12 residues. The CDR3 sequence is CSVLSGRETQYF. In DNA, the CDR3 is TGCAGCGTTCTTAGCGGGAGAGAGACCCAGTACTTC.

This sequence joins TRBV11-2 and TRBJ2-5; 13 bases fit TRBD2. The CDR3 sequence is 18 residues long. The ends lost 1 base at V and 4 bases at J; junction bases unmatched: 9. Germline CDR1 is SGHAT and CDR2 is FQNNGV. The CDR3 DNA reads as TGTGCCAGCAGCTTAGTCGGACTAGCGGGAGTTAGAAGAGAGACCCAGTACTTC. Protein product: CASSLVGLAGVRRETQYF. Variable domain in full (rest from reference TRBV11-2 and TRBJ2-5): EAGVAQSPRYKIIEKRQSVAFWCNPISGHATLYWYQQILGQGPKLLIQFQNNGVVDDSQLPKDRFSAERLKGVDSTLKIQPAKLEDSAVYLCASSLVGLAGVRRETQYFGPGTRLLVL.

CDR3 region: CASSSRQGEQPQHF. The CDR3 bases are TGTGCCAGCAGCTCCCGACAGGGGGAACAGCCCCAGCATTTT. The chain uses TRBV7-9 and TRBJ1-5; the match to TRBD1 covers 9 bases. Germline V gene data show CDR1 as SEHNR and CDR2 as FQNEAQ (reference sequence). Trimming at V came to 4 bases and at J to 7 bases, leaving 5 bases not matched to a gene. This CDR3 region has 14 residues.

The chain is built from TRBV5-1 and TRBJ1-2; D is unclear. The CDR3 spans 13 residues. Germline loops: CDR1 SGHRS, CDR2 YFSETQ. The V and J ends lost 5 bases and 2 bases respectively, with 10 bases between them. CDR3 nucleotide sequence: TGCGCCAGCAGACAGACTATGAACTATGGCTACACCTTC. Translating gives CASRQTMNYGYTF.

The V call is TRBV5-1, the J call TRBJ2-1; TRBD2 matches at 8 bases. V lost 3 bases to trimming and J lost 7 bases; unmatched junction nucleotides: 9. This CDR3 has 15 residues. Per germline, CDR1 SGHRS and CDR2 YFSETQ. The DNA of the CDR3 is TGCGCCAGCAGCTGGACTAGCTCTCGATCGAATGAGCAGTTCTTC. It yields the protein CASSWTSSRSNEQFF.

The rearrangement joins TRBV19 to TRBJ1-5, with a tentative D call TRBD1 (5 bases). The CDR3 is made up of 15 amino acids. Germline values: CDR1 LNHDA, CDR2 SQIVND (reference sequence). The V and J ends lost 5 bases and 1 base respectively, with 12 bases between them. The CDR3 coding sequence is TGTGCCAGTAGTGGGTGGGGCTCGAGCAATCAGCCCCAGCATTTT. Its protein is CASSGWGSSNQPQHF. The variable domain in full, completed from reference TRBV19 and TRBJ1-5, reads DGGITQSPKYLFRKEGQNVTLSCEQNLNHDAMYWYRQDPGQGLRLIYYSQIVNDFQKGDIAEGYSVSREKKESFPLTVTSAQKNPTAFYLCASSGWGSSNQPQHFGDGTRLSIL.

V gene TRBV5-1 combines with J gene TRBJ2-5; D is perhaps TRBD2 (5 bases). Germline lookup yields CDR1 SGHRS and CDR2 YFSETQ. The CDR3 is made up of 14 amino acids. The germline V and J ends were trimmed by 4 bases and 7 bases, with 17 bases remaining between them. CDR3: CASSPSGEGMTQYF. In DNA form, the CDR3 reads TGCGCCAGCAGCCCATCCGGAGAGGGAATGACCCAGTACTTC.

This clone was counted only a few times. V usage is TRBV7-8 and J usage is TRBJ1-5; D might be TRBD1 (5 bases). The V end was cut by 6 bases, the J end by 6 bases, with 12 bases between. This CDR3 region has 13 residues. From germline, CDR1 is SGHVS and CDR2 FQNEAQ. The CDR3 sequence is CASRASGAQPQHF. Here the CDR3 DNA reads TGTGCCAGCAGGGCGAGTGGGGCTCAGCCCCAGCATTTT.

Only a few counts were recorded for this clone. V usage is TRBV5-6 and J usage is TRBJ1-6; 7 bases are a match to TRBD1. J gave up 7 bases and V 1 base, and 8 bases lay outside the gene matches. The CDR3 length is 16 residues. The V gene's germline CDR1 is SGHDT and CDR2 YYEEEE. CDR3 nucleotides: TGTGCCAGCAGCTTGCAGGGGGTGTACGTAAATTCACCCCTCCACTTT. This codes for CASSLQGVYVNSPLHF.

This chain links TRBV28 with TRBJ2-5; 13 bases map to TRBD2. The CDR3 loop spans 16 amino acids. V shed 4 bases, J shed 9 bases, and the junction held 11 bases outside the gene matches. Per the germline V gene, CDR1 is MDHEN and CDR2 is SYDVKM. In DNA, the CDR3 is TGTGCCAGCAGTTCAACTAGCGGGAGGGCCCAGGTGTCCCAGTACTTC. Protein sequence: CASSSTSGRAQVSQYF.

The chain has TRBV25-1 and TRBJ2-1; TRBD2 might be the D (6 bases). The germline CDR1 and CDR2 sequences are MGHDK and SYGVNS. With 3 bases removed from V and 6 bases from J, the gap between germline ends came to 15 bases. The CDR3 runs 15 residues. The CDR3 reads CASSDPTSPSNEQFF. The CDR3 bases are TGTGCCAGCAGTGACCCGACTAGTCCGTCCAATGAGCAGTTCTTC.

V and J are TRBV6-2 or TRBV6-3 and TRBJ2-7; the match to TRBD2 covers 14 bases. The CDR3 is 20 amino acids. Germline trimming cut 0 bases from V and 4 bases from J; bases unmatched to any gene: 14. Germline loops: CDR1 MNHEY, CDR2 SVGEGT. The DNA for the CDR3 is TGTGCCAGCAGTTACTCGACCAGACTAGCGGGAGGGCAACCGCCATACGAGCAGTACTTC. It codes for CASSYSTRLAGGQPPYEQYF.

This clone was picked up a small number of times. The chain is built from TRBV6-5 and TRBJ1-4, with D possibly being TRBD1 (6 bases). Per the germline V gene, CDR1 is MNHEY and CDR2 is SVGAGI. The V end was cut by 6 bases, the J end by 10 bases, with 12 bases between. The CDR3 extends over 12 amino acids. CDR3 nucleotides: TGTGCCAGCAGGGGACTACAGGGAAAACTGTTTTTT. It yields the protein CASRGLQGKLFF.

The genes are TRBV7-8 and TRBJ2-5; the D gene is possibly TRBD2 (6 bases). Trimming cost V 3 bases and J 1 base, with 12 bases left between them. Germline V gene lookup returns CDR1 SGHVS and CDR2 FQNEAQ. There are 15 residues in the CDR3. CDR3 residues: CASSLWGGAQETQYF. DNA for the CDR3: TGTGCCAGCAGCTTGTGGGGCGGGGCCCAAGAGACCCAGTACTTC.

CDR3 amino acids: CASLGGYGYTF. CDR3 in DNA: TGTGCCAGCTTGGGGGGCTATGGCTACACCTTC. The rearrangement joins TRBV11-3 to TRBJ1-2; possibly TRBD1 for D (5 bases). V was pared by 8 bases and J by 4 bases, with 8 bases between. This CDR3 is 11 amino acids long. The germline gives CDR1 SGHNT, CDR2 YENEEA.

The chain has TRBV5-4 and TRBJ1-1; 7 bases align to TRBD1. V was pared by 7 bases and J by 1 base, with 7 bases of the junction left unmatched. Per germline, CDR1 SGHNT and CDR2 YYREEE (reference sequence). This CDR3 contains 14 residues. CDR3: CASGRTGGNTEAFF. The CDR3 DNA reads TGTGCCAGCGGGCGGACAGGTGGGAACACTGAAGCTTTCTTT.

V usage is TRBV2 and J usage is TRBJ1-1, with 9 bases matching TRBD1. The CDR3 extends over 13 amino acids. Germline loops: CDR1 SNHLY, CDR2 FYNNEI. J lost 4 bases, V lost 6 bases, and 3 bases had no gene match. CDR3 residues: CASRSTGGTEAFF. Written as DNA, the CDR3 is TGTGCCAGCAGGTCGACAGGGGGCACTGAAGCTTTCTTT.

The J gene is TRBJ1-2, the V gene TRBV5-4; 12 bases are a match to TRBD1. The CDR3 contains 15 residues. From germline, CDR1 is SGHNT and CDR2 YYREEE (reference sequence). Unmatched junction bases numbered 7, after V lost 2 bases and J lost 8 bases. CDR3 sequence reads: CASSLPGQGALGYTF. The DNA for the CDR3 is TGTGCCAGCAGCTTACCGGGACAGGGGGCTTTGGGCTACACCTTC.

The chain is built from TRBV6-5 and TRBJ1-3, with D possibly being TRBD1 (5 bases). The CDR3 is 11 residues long. The V end was cut by 6 bases, the J end by 15 bases, with 15 bases between. Per germline, CDR1 MNHEY and CDR2 SVGAGI. For the CDR3, the DNA is TGTGCCAGCAGCGACAGAGGTTCCCAATATTTT. Its translation is CASSDRGSQYF.

The chain joins TRBV4-3 to TRBJ2-3; a weak D match, TRBD1 (6 bases). Germline V gene data show CDR1 as LGHNA and CDR2 as YSLEER. The CDR3 consists of 15 residues. The V end was cut by 4 bases, the J end by 4 bases, with 15 bases between. This chain's CDR3 is CASSRLGGEADTQYF. The CDR3 DNA reads TGCGCCAGCAGCCGTCTAGGGGGAGAGGCAGATACGCAGTATTTT.

J is TRBJ1-2 and V is TRBV28, with TRBD1 as a possible D gene (6 bases). Germline V gene sequence: CDR1 MDHEN, CDR2 SYDVKM. Trimming took off 3 bases at V and 4 bases at J, with 12 bases between the two ends. The CDR3 has 14 amino acids. The CDR3 DNA sequence: TGTGCCAGCAGTTTGGAGAACAGGGCCTATGGCTACACCTTC. It encodes CASSLENRAYGYTF.

This clone was observed once. CDR3 DNA sequence: TGTGCCAGTAGTATCACACTCCCCGGAGATGGCTACACCTTC. It encodes CASSITLPGDGYTF. V gene TRBV19 combines with J gene TRBJ1-2, with D unclear. The CDR3 is 14 amino acids. Germline V CDR1 and CDR2: LNHDA, SQIVND (reference sequence). V shed 3 bases and J shed 6 bases, with 14 bases lying between them.

J is TRBJ1-2 and V is TRBV6-5; D may be TRBD1 (5 bases). This CDR3 is 15 amino acids long. The ends were cut back, 6 bases at V and 0 bases at J, with 14 bases in the middle. Per the germline V gene, CDR1 is MNHEY and CDR2 is SVGAGI. CDR3 sequence reads: CASSLTVGSNYGYTF. The CDR3 region has the DNA TGTGCCAGCAGCCTGACAGTCGGGTCTAACTATGGCTACACCTTC.